These 5 T cell receptor beta chains came from one sample sequenced in a study of T-cell reconstitution after alpha-beta-depleted transplantation in children. During its preparation, the TCRbeta library received unique molecular identifiers. TCRdb reprocessed the PCR reads via MiXCR and lists one record per CDR3 protein. The sample yields approximately 630,000 distinct CDR3 sequences, approximately 14% seen once. The input for sequencing was PBMCs, taken before TCRalphabeta/CD19-depleted stem cell transplant. These receptors were obtained from a girl between 2 and 10 years old with congenital amegakaryocytic thrombocytopenia, due to receive a stem cell transplant.

The V and J genes are TRBV20-1 and TRBJ2-7, with a weak D call TRBD2 (7 bases). Trimming removed 3 bases at V and 4 bases at J, with 22 bases between. The CDR3 has 16 residues. Germline loops: CDR1 DFQATT, CDR2 SNEGSKA (reference sequence). CDR3 bases: TGCAGTGCTAGCCCCACTGGAGGGGGGGGAGGATACGAGCAGTACTTC. Translating gives CSASPTGGGGGYEQYF.

The chain carries TRBV11-2 and TRBJ2-5; D ambiguous. Germline loops: CDR1 SGHAT, CDR2 FQNNGV. The CDR3 covers 16 residues. Between the trimmed V and J ends, which lost 4 bases and 5 bases, there was a span of 20 bases. CDR3 in DNA: TGTGCCAGCAGCTCCCTTAATGTCGAGTTTGGGGAGACCCAGTACTTC. Its translation is CASSSLNVEFGETQYF.

This clonotype was seen ten or more times. The J gene is TRBJ2-3, the V gene TRBV20-1; no clear D gene. This CDR3 is 13 amino acids long. V gave up 0 bases and J gave up 0 bases, with 4 bases separating them. Germline values: CDR1 DFQATT, CDR2 SNEGSKA (reference sequence). CDR3 nucleotides: TGCAGTGCTAGAGAGGACAGCACAGATACGCAGTATTTT. Translating gives CSAREDSTDTQYF.

There are a few counts of this clonotype. The V call is TRBV20-1, the J call TRBJ2-1; the D gene is possibly TRBD1 (5 bases). CDR1 is DFQATT and CDR2 is SNEGSKA in the germline V gene (reference sequence). CDR3 length equals 13 residues. Trimming cost V 6 bases and J 1 base, with 10 bases left between them. CDR3: CSAQVVSYNEQFF. As DNA, the CDR3 is TGCAGTGCACAGGTGGTGTCCTACAATGAGCAGTTCTTC.

In its sample, this clonotype was seen many times. The chain links TRBV12-3 or TRBV12-4 to TRBJ2-3, with D unclear. There are 15 residues in the CDR3. V gave up 3 bases and J gave up 0 bases, with 10 bases separating them. DNA of the CDR3: TGTGCCAGCAGTTTCTATCGGACCAGCACAGATACGCAGTATTTT. Encoded protein: CASSFYRTSTDTQYF.